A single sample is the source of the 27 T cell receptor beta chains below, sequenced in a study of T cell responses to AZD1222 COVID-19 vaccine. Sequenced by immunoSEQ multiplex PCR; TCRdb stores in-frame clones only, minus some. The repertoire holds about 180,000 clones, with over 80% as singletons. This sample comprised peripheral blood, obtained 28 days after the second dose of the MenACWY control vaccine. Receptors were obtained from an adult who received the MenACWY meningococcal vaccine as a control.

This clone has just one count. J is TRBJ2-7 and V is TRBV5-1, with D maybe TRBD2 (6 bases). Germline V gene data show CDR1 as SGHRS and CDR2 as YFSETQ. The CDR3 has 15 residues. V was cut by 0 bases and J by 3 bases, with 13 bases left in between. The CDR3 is CASSLESARGYEQYF. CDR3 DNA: TGCGCCAGCAGCTTGGAGTCGGCGCGGGGCTACGAGCAGTACTTC.

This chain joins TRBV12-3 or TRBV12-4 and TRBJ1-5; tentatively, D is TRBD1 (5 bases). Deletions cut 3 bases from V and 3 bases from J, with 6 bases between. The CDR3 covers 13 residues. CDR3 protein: CASSFRANQPQHF. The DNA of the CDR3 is TGTGCCAGCAGTTTCAGGGCCAATCAGCCCCAGCATTTT.

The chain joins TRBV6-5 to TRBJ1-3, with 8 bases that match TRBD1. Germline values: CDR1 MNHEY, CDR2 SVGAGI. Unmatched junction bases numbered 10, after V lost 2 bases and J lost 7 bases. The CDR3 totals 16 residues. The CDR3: CASSYGTGSFRNTIYF. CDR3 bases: TGTGCCAGCAGTTACGGGACAGGATCCTTTAGGAACACCATATATTTT.

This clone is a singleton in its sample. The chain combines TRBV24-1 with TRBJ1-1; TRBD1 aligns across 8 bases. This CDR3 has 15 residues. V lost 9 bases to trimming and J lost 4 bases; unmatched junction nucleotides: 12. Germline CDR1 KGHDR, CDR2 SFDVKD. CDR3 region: CATPRRTGGFTEAFF. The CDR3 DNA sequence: TGTGCCACCCCTAGAAGAACAGGGGGTTTCACTGAAGCTTTCTTT.

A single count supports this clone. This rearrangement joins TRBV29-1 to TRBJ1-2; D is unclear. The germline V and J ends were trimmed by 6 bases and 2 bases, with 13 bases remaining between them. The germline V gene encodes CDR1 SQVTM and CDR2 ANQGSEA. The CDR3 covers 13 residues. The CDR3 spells CSVSPGRNYGYTF. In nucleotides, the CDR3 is TGCAGCGTCTCCCCCGGTCGCAACTATGGCTACACCTTC.

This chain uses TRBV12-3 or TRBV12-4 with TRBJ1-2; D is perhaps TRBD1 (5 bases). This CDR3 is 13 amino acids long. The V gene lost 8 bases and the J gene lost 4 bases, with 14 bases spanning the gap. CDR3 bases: TGTGCCAGCGTGGGCAGGGTATCCTATGGCTACACCTTC. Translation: CASVGRVSYGYTF.

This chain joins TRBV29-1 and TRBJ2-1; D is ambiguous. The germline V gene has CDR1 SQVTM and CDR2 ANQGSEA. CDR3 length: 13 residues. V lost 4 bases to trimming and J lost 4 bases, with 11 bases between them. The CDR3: CSVVNSLYNEQFF. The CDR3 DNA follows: TGCAGCGTTGTGAACTCCCTTTACAATGAGCAGTTCTTC.

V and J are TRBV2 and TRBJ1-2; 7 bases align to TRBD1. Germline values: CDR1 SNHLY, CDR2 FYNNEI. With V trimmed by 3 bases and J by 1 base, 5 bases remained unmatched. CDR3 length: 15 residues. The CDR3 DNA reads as TGTGCCAGCAGTGATCCGACAGGGTTTAACTATGGCTACACCTTC. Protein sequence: CASSDPTGFNYGYTF.

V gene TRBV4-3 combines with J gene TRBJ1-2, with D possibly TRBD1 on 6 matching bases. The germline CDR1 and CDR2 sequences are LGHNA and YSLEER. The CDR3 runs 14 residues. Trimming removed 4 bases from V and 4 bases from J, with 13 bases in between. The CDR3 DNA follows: TGCGCCAGCAGCCCCACAGGGACGATCTATGGCTACACCTTC. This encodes CASSPTGTIYGYTF.

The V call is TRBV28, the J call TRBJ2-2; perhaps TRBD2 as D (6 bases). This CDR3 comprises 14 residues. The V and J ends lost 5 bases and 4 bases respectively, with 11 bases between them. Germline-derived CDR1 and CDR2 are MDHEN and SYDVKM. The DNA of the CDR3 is TGTGCCAGCAGTGGGGGACTTCTCACCGGGGAGCTGTTTTTT. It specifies CASSGGLLTGELFF.

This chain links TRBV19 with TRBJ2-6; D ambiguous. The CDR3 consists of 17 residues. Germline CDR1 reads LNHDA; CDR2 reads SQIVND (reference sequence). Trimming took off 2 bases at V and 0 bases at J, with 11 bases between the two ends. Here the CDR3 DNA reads TGTGCCAGTAGTATATCTCGGCGGAACTCTGGGGCCAACGTCCTGACTTTC. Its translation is CASSISRRNSGANVLTF.

The CDR3 sequence is CASSLGRRDTGELFF. Here the CDR3 DNA reads TGCGCCAGCAGCTTGGGTCGCAGGGACACCGGGGAGCTGTTTTTT. This chain joins TRBV5-1 and TRBJ2-2, with D tentatively TRBD1 (5 bases). The germline V and J ends were trimmed by 0 bases and 3 bases, with 9 bases remaining between them. Looked up from germline, CDR1 is SGHRS and CDR2 is YFSETQ. The CDR3 extends over 15 amino acids.

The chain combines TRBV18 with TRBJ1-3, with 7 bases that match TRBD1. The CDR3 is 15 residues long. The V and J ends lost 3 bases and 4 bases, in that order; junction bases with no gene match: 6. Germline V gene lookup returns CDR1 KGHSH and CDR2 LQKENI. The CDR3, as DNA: TGTGCCAGCTCACCTAAGACAGGGCCAGGAAACACCATATATTTT. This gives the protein CASSPKTGPGNTIYF.

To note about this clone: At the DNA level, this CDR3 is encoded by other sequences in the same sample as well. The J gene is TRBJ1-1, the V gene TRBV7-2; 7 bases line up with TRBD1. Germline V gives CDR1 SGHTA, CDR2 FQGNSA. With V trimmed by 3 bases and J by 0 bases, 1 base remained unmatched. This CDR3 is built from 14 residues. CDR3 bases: TGTGCCAGCAGCTTGGGACAGTTGAACACTGAAGCTTTCTTT. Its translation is CASSLGQLNTEAFF. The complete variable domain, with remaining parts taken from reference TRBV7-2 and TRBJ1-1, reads GAGVSQSPSNKVTEKGKDVELRCDPISGHTALYWYRQSLGQGLEFLIYFQGNSAPDKSGLPSDRFSAERTGGSVSTLTIQRTQQEDSAVYLCASSLGQLNTEAFFGQGTRLTVV.

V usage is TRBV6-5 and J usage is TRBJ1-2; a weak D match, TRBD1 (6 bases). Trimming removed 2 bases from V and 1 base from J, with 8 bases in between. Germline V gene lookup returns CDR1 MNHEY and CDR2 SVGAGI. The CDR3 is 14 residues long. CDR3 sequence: CASSYIRGNYGYTF. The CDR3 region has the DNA TGTGCCAGCAGTTACATCAGGGGTAACTATGGCTACACCTTC.

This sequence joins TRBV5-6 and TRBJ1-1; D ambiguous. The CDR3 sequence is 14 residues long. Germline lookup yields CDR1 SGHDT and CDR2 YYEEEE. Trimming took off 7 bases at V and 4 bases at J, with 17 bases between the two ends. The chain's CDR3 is CASARDWLGTEAFF. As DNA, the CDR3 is TGTGCCAGCGCTCGAGACTGGTTGGGCACTGAAGCTTTCTTT.

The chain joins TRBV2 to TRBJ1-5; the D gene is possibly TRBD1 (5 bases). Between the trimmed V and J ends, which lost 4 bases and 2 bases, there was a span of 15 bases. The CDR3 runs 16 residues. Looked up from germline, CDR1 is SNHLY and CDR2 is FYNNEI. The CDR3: CASSVSGIWGNQPQHF. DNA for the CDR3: TGTGCCAGCAGTGTATCAGGGATCTGGGGCAATCAGCCCCAGCATTTT.

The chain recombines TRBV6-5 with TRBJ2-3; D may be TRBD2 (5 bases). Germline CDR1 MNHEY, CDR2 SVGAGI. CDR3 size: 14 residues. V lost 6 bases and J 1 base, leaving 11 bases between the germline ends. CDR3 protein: CASSHWGGTDTQYF. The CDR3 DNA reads TGTGCCAGCAGCCACTGGGGAGGCACAGATACGCAGTATTTT.

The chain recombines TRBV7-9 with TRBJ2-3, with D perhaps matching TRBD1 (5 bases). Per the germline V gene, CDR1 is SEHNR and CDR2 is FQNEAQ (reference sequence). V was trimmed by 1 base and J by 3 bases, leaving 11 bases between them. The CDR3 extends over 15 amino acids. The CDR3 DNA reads TGTGCCAGCAGCTTAGGCAGGGCTGTGACAGATACGCAGTATTTT. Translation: CASSLGRAVTDTQYF.

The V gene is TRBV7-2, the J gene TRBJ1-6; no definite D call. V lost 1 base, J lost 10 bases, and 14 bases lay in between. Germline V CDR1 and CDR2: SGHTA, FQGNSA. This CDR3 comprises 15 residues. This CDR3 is CASSLGSQVYSPLHF. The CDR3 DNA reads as TGTGCCAGCAGCTTAGGAAGCCAGGTGTACTCACCCCTCCACTTT.

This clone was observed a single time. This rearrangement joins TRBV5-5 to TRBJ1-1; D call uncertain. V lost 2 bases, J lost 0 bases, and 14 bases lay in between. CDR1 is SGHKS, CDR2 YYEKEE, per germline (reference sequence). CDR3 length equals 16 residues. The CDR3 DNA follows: TGTGCCAGCAGCTTTTTGAGGGATGGAGTGAACACTGAAGCTTTCTTT. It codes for CASSFLRDGVNTEAFF.

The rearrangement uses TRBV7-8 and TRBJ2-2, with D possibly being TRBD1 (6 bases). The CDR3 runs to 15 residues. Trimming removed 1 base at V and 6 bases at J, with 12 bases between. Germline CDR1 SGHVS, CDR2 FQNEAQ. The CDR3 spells CASSLEQGFPGELFF. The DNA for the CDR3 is TGTGCCAGCAGCTTAGAACAGGGATTTCCCGGGGAGCTGTTTTTT.

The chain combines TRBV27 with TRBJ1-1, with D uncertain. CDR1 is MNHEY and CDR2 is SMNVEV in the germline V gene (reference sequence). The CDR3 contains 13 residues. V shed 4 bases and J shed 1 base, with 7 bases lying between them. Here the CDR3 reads CASSYSENTEAFF. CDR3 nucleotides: TGTGCCAGCAGTTACTCAGAGAACACTGAAGCTTTCTTT.

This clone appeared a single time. The CDR3 region has the DNA TGTGCCAGCAGCAGACAGATCCAGCCCCAGCATTTT. Translated: CASSRQIQPQHF. The rearrangement joins TRBV6-2 or TRBV6-3 to TRBJ1-5; maybe TRBD1 (5 bases). CDR1 is MNHEY and CDR2 is SVGEGT in the germline V gene. Between the trimmed V and J ends, which lost 6 bases and 7 bases, there was a span of 10 bases. This CDR3 spans 12 amino acids.

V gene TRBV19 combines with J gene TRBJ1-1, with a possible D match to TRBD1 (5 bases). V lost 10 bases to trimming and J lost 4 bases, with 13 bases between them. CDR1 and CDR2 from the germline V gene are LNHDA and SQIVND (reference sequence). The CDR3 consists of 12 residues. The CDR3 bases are TGTGCCATAAGGCAGGGAGGCACTGAAGCTTTCTTT. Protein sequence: CAIRQGGTEAFF. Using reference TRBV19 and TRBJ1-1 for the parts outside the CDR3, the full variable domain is DGGITQSPKYLFRKEGQNVTLSCEQNLNHDAMYWYRQDPGQGLRLIYYSQIVNDFQKGDIAEGYSVSREKKESFPLTVTSAQKNPTAFYLCAIRQGGTEAFFGQGTRLTVV.

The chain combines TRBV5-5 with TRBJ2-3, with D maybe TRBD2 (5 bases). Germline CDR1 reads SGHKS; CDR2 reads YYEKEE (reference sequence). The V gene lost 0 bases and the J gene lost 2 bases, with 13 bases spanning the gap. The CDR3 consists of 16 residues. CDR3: CASSLARHGVTDTQYF. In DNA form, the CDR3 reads TGTGCCAGCAGCTTGGCCAGGCACGGGGTCACAGATACGCAGTATTTT.

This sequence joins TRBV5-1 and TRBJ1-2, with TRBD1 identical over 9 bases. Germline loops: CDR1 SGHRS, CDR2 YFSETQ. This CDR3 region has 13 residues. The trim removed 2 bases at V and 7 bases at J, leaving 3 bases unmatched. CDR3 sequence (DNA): TGCGCCAGCAGCTTCGGACAGGGGTCTGGCTACACCTTC. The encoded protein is CASSFGQGSGYTF.